A selection of T cell receptor beta chains follows, all from one sample in a study of cytomegalovirus exposure and HLA in healthy donors. The method was immunoSEQ multiplex PCR; TCRdb's version includes in-frame clones alone and lacks a portion of them. The sample lists 150,000 to 200,000 clones; 70% to 85% were seen once. What was sequenced was PBMCs. These receptors all come from a man in his fifties or sixties in good health and CMV-seropositive. The CDR3 runs from the conserved cysteine through the conserved F or W. D genes are given only for firm matches. Only some rows state a clone size, as once, few, many or a class for expanded clones.

TRBJ1-5 | NA | NA | TRBV27 | TGTGCCAGCAGTTTATCAGCAGGGCTGGTCAATCAGCCCCAGCATTTT | CASSLSAGLVNQPQHF
TRBJ2-3 | NA | NA | TRBV2 | TGTGCCAGCAAGGAGGGACGGACAGATACGCAGTATTTT | CASKEGRTDTQYF
TRBJ2-5 | NA | NA | TRBV5-6 | TGTGCCAGCAGCTTGCCTGTACAAGAGACCCAGTACTTC | CASSLPVQETQYF
TRBJ1-2 | NA | NA | TRBV27 | TGTGCCAGCAGTTTAAGGCCCGGACAGTATGGCTACACCTTC | CASSLRPGQYGYTF
TRBJ2-1 | NA | TRBD1 | TRBV7-9 | TGTGCCAGCAGCGTATACACCGGGACAGCCGATGATGAGCAGTTCTTC | CASSVYTGTADDEQFF
TRBJ1-1 | NA | NA | TRBV25-1 | TGTGCCAGCAGCCGGGTCTTTAACACTGAAGCTTTCTTT | CASSRVFNTEAFF
TRBJ2-3 | NA | TRBD2 | TRBV28 | TGTGCCAGCAGTTTAGGGGCGGGAGTTAATACAGATACGCAGTATTTT | CASSLGAGVNTDTQYF
TRBJ2-2 | NA | TRBD2 | TRBV5-4 | TGTGCCAGCAGCTTCGTAGCGGGACACAACTCCGGGGAGCTGTTTTTT | CASSFVAGHNSGELFF
TRBJ1-3 | NA | NA | TRBV30 | TGTGCCTGGAGTGTTCCCGGCGGTGGAAACACCATATATTTT | CAWSVPGGGNTIYF
TRBJ2-5 | once | NA | TRBV7-3 | TGTGCCAGGGAGGCAGTACAAGAGACCCAGTACTTC | CAREAVQETQYF
TRBJ2-3 | few | NA | TRBV9 | TGTGCCAGCAACTACCGACAGAGCACAGATACGCAGTATTTT | CASNYRQSTDTQYF
TRBJ2-1 | NA | TRBD2 | TRBV9 | TGTGCCAGCAGCCTACGGGACTACAACAATGAGCAGTTCTTC | CASSLRDYNNEQFF
TRBJ2-1 | NA | TRBD2 | TRBV2 | TGTGCCAAAGGACTAGCGGGAGGAATGGAGCAGTTCTTC | CAKGLAGGMEQFF
TRBJ1-3 | NA | TRBD1 | TRBV29-1 | TGCAGCGTTGCCGGGACAGGGGCTGGAAACACCATATATTTT | CSVAGTGAGNTIYF
TRBJ2-7 | once | NA | TRBV5-6 | TGTGCCAGCAGCTCCTCCGGCAGGGACGAGCAGTACTTC | CASSSSGRDEQYF
TRBJ1-5 | once | NA | TRBV7-8 | TGTGCCAGCAGGGGGGCCAGGGCGTGGCAGCCCCAGCATTTT | CASRGARAWQPQHF
TRBJ2-5 | NA | TRBD1 | TRBV5-4 | TGTGCCAGCAGCTTGGGAGCCAGGGGGAAGGGGGACCCCATTGGGACCCAGTACTTC | CASSLGARGKGDPIGTQYF
TRBJ2-1 | NA | NA | TRBV6-4 | TGTGCCAGCAGTTTGGGGGGTTCCTACAATGAGCAGTTCTTC | CASSLGGSYNEQFF
TRBJ1-1 | NA | NA | TRBV7-9 | TGTGCCAGCAGCATAGGGCTGAACACTGAAGCTTTCTTT | CASSIGLNTEAFF
TRBJ1-1 | NA | TRBD1 | TRBV7-2 | TGTGCCAGCAGTTATGACAGGGGGGTCACTGAAGCTTTCTTT | CASSYDRGVTEAFF
TRBJ2-1 | NA | NA | TRBV2 | TGTGCCAGCAGTTTCGACAGGCGTTACAATGAGCAGTTCTTC | CASSFDRRYNEQFF
TRBJ1-1 | NA | TRBD1 | TRBV29-1 | TGCAGCGGAAGGACAGGGCCTGAAGCTTTCTTT | CSGRTGPEAFF
TRBJ2-1 | NA | TRBD2 | TRBV5-1 | TGCGCCAGCAGCGCCGTGACTAGCGGTAACAATGAGCAGTTCTTC | CASSAVTSGNNEQFF
TRBJ1-1 | NA | NA | TRBV5-1 | TGCGCCAGCAGTGTTAATCAACGGGGAATTGGCACTGAAGCTTTCTTT | CASSVNQRGIGTEAFF
TRBJ2-1 | NA | NA | TRBV6-1 | TGTGCCAGCAGCGGAGCCCTGCACAGGGGAGGTGAGCAGTTCTTC | CASSGALHRGGEQFF
TRBJ1-2 | NA | NA | TRBV18 | TGTGCCAGCTCACCAGGGGGGGACTATGGCTACACCTTC | CASSPGGDYGYTF
TRBJ1-4 | NA | NA | TRBV5-1 | TGCGCCAGCGCGGGTGGGGGCAGACTTAATGAAAAACTGTTTTTT | CASAGGGRLNEKLFF
TRBJ2-3 | NA | TRBD2 | TRBV18 | TGTGCCAGCTCACAGGTCGAGGTCACTAGCGGGAGAGGTACGCAGTATTTT | CASSQVEVTSGRGTQYF
TRBJ2-1 | NA | TRBD2 | TRBV5-1 | TGCGCCAGCAGCGTTAGCGGGAGTGGATACAATGAGCAGTTCTTC | CASSVSGSGYNEQFF
TRBJ1-3 | NA | TRBD1 | TRBV6-5 | TGTGCCAGCAGATTCACAGGGGGCGCGTACACCATATATTTT | CASRFTGGAYTIYF
TRBJ2-1 | NA | NA | TRBV19 | TGTGCCAGTAGTATAAACAGGGCCTTTCGTGATGAGCAGTTCTTC | CASSINRAFRDEQFF
TRBJ1-1 | NA | TRBD1 | TRBV6-5 | TGTGCCAGCGGACGACAGGGTTCGAACACTGAAGCTTTCTTT | CASGRQGSNTEAFF
TRBJ2-3 | NA | TRBD2 | TRBV9 | TGTGCCAGCAGCGTAGGGGCTAGCGGGACGGGATGGACTAGCACAGATACGCAGTATTTT | CASSVGASGTGWTSTDTQYF
TRBJ2-7 | NA | TRBD2 | TRBV19 | TGTGCCAGTAGTAAGTTAATCAGCGGGGGCTACGAGCAGTACTTC | CASSKLISGGYEQYF
TRBJ2-7 | NA | TRBD1 | TRBV18 | TGTGCCAGCTCACCACCTCCAGGGCACAGGGGCCCCTACGAGCAGTACTTC | CASSPPPGHRGPYEQYF
TRBJ1-2 | NA | NA | TRBV11-1 | TGTGCCAGCAGCTTAGCCCAACAGGGACGGCTGGGCTGGGACTATGGCTACACCTTC | CASSLAQQGRLGWDYGYTF
TRBJ2-7 | NA | TRBD2 | TRBV27 | TGTGCCAGCAGTGAATCTAGCGGGGGGGCCTACGAGCAGTACTTC | CASSESSGGAYEQYF
TRBJ2-5 | NA | TRBD2 | TRBV18 | TGTGCCAGCTCACCCAAGGGGAGGGAAGAGACCCAGTACTTC | CASSPKGREETQYF
TRBJ1-5 | once | NA | TRBV6-5 | TGTGCCAGCAGACACAGGAATCAGCCCCAGCATTTT | CASRHRNQPQHF
TRBJ2-5 | NA | TRBD1 | TRBV7-9 | TGTGCCAGCAGCTTACCTCGGAGGACAGGGGTCGGGGAGACCCAGTACTTC | CASSLPRRTGVGETQYF
TRBJ2-1 | NA | TRBD2 | TRBV5-6 | TGTGCCAGCAGGACTAGCGGGAGCCAACAGTTCTTC | CASRTSGSQQFF
TRBJ1-4 | NA | NA | TRBV5-8 | TGTGCCAGCAGCCTCTGGAGGGGAAGATATGAAAAACTGTTTTTT | CASSLWRGRYEKLFF
TRBJ1-1 | NA | NA | TRBV29-1 | TGCAGCGTCCGGACGGGAGGGACTGAAGCTTTCTTT | CSVRTGGTEAFF
TRBJ2-7 | NA | TRBD1 | TRBV5-8 | TGTGCCAGCACCCCCGGGACAGCCTCCTACGAGCAGTACTTC | CASTPGTASYEQYF
TRBJ2-5 | once | NA | TRBV6-1 | TGTGCCAGCGCGGTCCAAGAGACCCAGTACTTC | CASAVQETQYF
TRBJ1-2 | NA | TRBD1 | TRBV4-1 | TGCGCCAGCAGCCAGGCTTTTGGACAGGGCTATGGCTACACCTTC | CASSQAFGQGYGYTF
TRBJ2-3 | NA | TRBD2 | TRBV7-6 | TGTGCCAGCAGCTTAGGTCTGACTAGCGGACACAGTACGCAGTATTTT | CASSLGLTSGHSTQYF
TRBJ2-1 | NA | TRBD2 | TRBV4-1 | TGCGCCAGCAGCCAAGATGCCGGACTAGGTTACAATGAGCAGTTCTTC | CASSQDAGLGYNEQFF
TRBJ2-1 | NA | TRBD2 | TRBV30 | TGTGCCTTGGGGTCTAGCGGATACAATGAGCAGTTCTTC | CALGSSGYNEQFF
TRBJ2-3 | NA | NA | TRBV19 | TGTGCCAGTCGGAAGAGCGGGACAACTCCAGATACGCAGTATTTT | CASRKSGTTPDTQYF